What follows are 27 T cell receptor beta chains derived from one specimen sequenced in a study of T cells in Graves' hyperthyroidism and ophthalmopathy. TCR beta CDR3 region amplification was performed from RNA transcripts. Primed by the HTBI set, a first-round RT-PCR was run on the TCR CDR3. TCRdb reanalysed the multiplex PCR reads using MiXCR and keeps one entry per CDR3 protein. This sample carries 330,000 or so distinct CDR3 sequences, around 19% of them seen once, and the ten largest clones take less than 40%. The sample comprised blood. The origin of the receptors is a man in his fifties or sixties with Graves' ophthalmopathy.

This clonotype has only a few counts. V usage is TRBV20-1 and J usage is TRBJ2-7; D remains unclear. The germline gives CDR1 DFQATT, CDR2 SNEGSKA (reference sequence). V lost 2 bases, J lost 0 bases, and 5 bases lay in between. The CDR3 sequence is 12 residues long. DNA for the CDR3: TGCAGTGCTAGAAAAGACTCCTACGAGCAGTACTTC. It is translated as CSARKDSYEQYF.

This clonotype was counted only a few times. This may arise from a read error, as a much more abundant clone is one base away. This chain joins TRBV28 and TRBJ2-7, with D possibly matching TRBD2 (6 bases). The CDR3 contains 14 residues. The V and J ends lost 3 bases and 2 bases respectively, with 11 bases between them. CDR1 and CDR2 from the germline V gene are MDHEN and SYDVKM. CDR3 loop: CASSFRGRTYEQYF. CDR3 sequence (DNA): TGTGCCAGCAGTTTTCGGGGGAGAACCTACGAGCAGTACTTC.

This clonotype was seen more than once but under ten times. The chain is built from TRBV18 and TRBJ2-7; 8 bases line up with TRBD1. The CDR3 has 16 residues. V gave up 1 base and J gave up 1 base; unmatched junction bases: 6. Germline values: CDR1 KGHSH, CDR2 LQKENI. CDR3 coding DNA: TGTGCCAGCTCACCACTAGGACAGGGTGGTTCCTACGAGCAGTACTTC. Protein sequence: CASSPLGQGGSYEQYF.

On this clonotype itself: A clone one base away is much larger, so this may be a read error. The chain links TRBV20-1 to TRBJ1-1; no definite D call. The length of the CDR3 is 14 residues. In germline, CDR1 is DFQATT, CDR2 SNEGSKA (reference sequence). This chain's CDR3 is CSAREHSGNTKAFF. The CDR3 region has the DNA TGCAGTGCCCGCGAACACTCGGGGAACACTAAAGCTTTCTTT.

This clonotype showed up many times. This chain links TRBV11-2 with TRBJ1-1; maybe TRBD1 (5 bases). Trimming removed 3 bases from V and 12 bases from J, with 14 bases in between. Germline lookup yields CDR1 SGHAT and CDR2 FQNNGV. The CDR3 runs 12 residues. The CDR3 sequence: CASSFDAGRSFF. The CDR3, as DNA: TGTGCCAGCAGCTTCGACGCAGGGAGATCTTTCTTT.

This clonotype was recorded a few times. This chain connects TRBV6-5 to TRBJ1-6; 7 bases map to TRBD1. The length of the CDR3 is 13 residues. Germline values: CDR1 MNHEY, CDR2 SVGAGI. V dropped 2 bases and J dropped 10; count of bases not matched to a gene: 2. The CDR3 region is CASSYGRGSPLHF. The CDR3, as DNA: TGTGCCAGCAGTTACGGCAGGGGGTCACCCCTCCACTTT.

Ten or more counts support this clonotype. V gene TRBV28 combines with J gene TRBJ2-7; the D gene is possibly TRBD1 (7 bases). V lost 6 bases and J lost 3, with 21 bases in between. CDR3 size: 16 residues. CDR1 and CDR2 (germline): MDHEN, SYDVKM. CDR3 coding DNA: TGTGCCAGCAGCCCACCCTCAGGGGGGAGCCTCTACGAGCAGTACTTC. As protein: CASSPPSGGSLYEQYF.

This clonotype occurred many times. The chain carries TRBV7-3 and TRBJ2-1; TRBD1 aligns across 7 bases. The CDR3 extends over 15 amino acids. V was pared by 5 bases and J by 0 bases, with 4 bases of the junction left unmatched. Germline values: CDR1 SGHTA, CDR2 FQGTGA. The CDR3 nucleotides are TGTGCCAGCAGCCTCGACAGGGACTCCTACAATGAGCAGTTCTTC. Translation gives CASSLDRDSYNEQFF.

At least ten counts were recorded for this clonotype. CDR3 protein: CASTPGLGSDTQYF. DNA of the CDR3: TGTGCCAGCACCCCGGGACTAGGTTCGGATACGCAGTATTTT. The J gene is TRBJ2-3, the V gene TRBV11-2; 8 bases align to TRBD2. Germline-derived CDR1 and CDR2 are SGHAT and FQNNGV. This CDR3 has 14 amino acids. V lost 7 bases to trimming and J lost 6 bases; unmatched junction nucleotides: 9.

In its sample, this clonotype was seen many times. The chain uses TRBV28 and TRBJ1-1; 7 bases agree with TRBD1. J gave up 0 bases and V 5 bases, and 9 bases lay outside the gene matches. The length of the CDR3 is 16 residues. CDR1 is MDHEN, CDR2 SYDVKM, per germline. CDR3 coding DNA: TGTGCCAGCAGTCCATCGACAGGGTACATGAACACTGAAGCTTTCTTT. Translated: CASSPSTGYMNTEAFF. The variable domain in full, completed from reference TRBV28 and TRBJ1-1, reads DVKVTQSSRYLVKRTGEKVFLECVQDMDHENMFWYRQDPGLGLRLIYFSYDVKMKEKGDIPEGYSVSREKKERFSLILESASTNQTSMYLCASSPSTGYMNTEAFFGQGTRLTVV.

In this sample, this clonotype turned up many times. This chain uses TRBV11-1 with TRBJ2-7, with TRBD1 as a possible D gene (6 bases). This CDR3 is built from 13 residues. V lost 7 bases and J lost 5, with 15 bases in between. Germline V gives CDR1 SGHAT, CDR2 FQDESV (reference sequence). This chain's CDR3 is CASTGVGGDEQYF. The CDR3 DNA reads TGTGCCAGCACTGGGGTAGGGGGTGACGAGCAGTACTTC.

This clonotype was seen ten or more times. The chain has TRBV5-1 and TRBJ2-7; 10 bases align to TRBD2. Germline V CDR1 and CDR2: SGHRS, YFSETQ. The CDR3 totals 14 residues. The V gene end was trimmed by 4 bases and the J gene end by 4 bases; junction bases not matched to a gene: 5. CDR3 DNA sequence: TGCGCCAGCAGCAGAGGGACTAGCGTATACGAGCAGTACTTC. It codes for CASSRGTSVYEQYF.

The sample holds many counts of this clonotype. The chain joins TRBV20-1 to TRBJ2-7; D might be TRBD1 (6 bases). Germline V gene lookup returns CDR1 DFQATT and CDR2 SNEGSKA (reference sequence). This CDR3 has 15 amino acids. Trimming shortened V by 6 bases and J by 1 base, and 19 bases separated the two germline ends. In DNA, the CDR3 is TGCAGTGCAAATCCGTACAGGGTAGGGTCCTACGAGCAGTACTTC. Translation: CSANPYRVGSYEQYF.

The CDR3 DNA reads TGTGCCAGCGGACTAGCGGGAGGCCTCTCCTACGAGCAGTACTTC. Protein: CASGLAGGLSYEQYF. The rearrangement uses TRBV5-4 and TRBJ2-7; 14 bases map to TRBD2. The CDR3 has 15 residues. CDR1 SGHNT and CDR2 YYREEE come from the germline V gene (reference sequence). Trimming took 7 bases from V and 0 from J; bases not matched to a gene: 3.

In this sample, this clonotype turned up a few times. The chain employs TRBV20-1 and TRBJ2-7; D possibly corresponds to TRBD1 (6 bases). From germline, CDR1 is DFQATT and CDR2 SNEGSKA (reference sequence). The CDR3 is 13 amino acids. Trimming shortened V by 5 bases and J by 7 bases, and 18 bases separated the two germline ends. CDR3 loop: CSAPRDISREQYF. In DNA, the CDR3 is TGCAGTGCTCCCCGGGACATATCAAGGGAGCAGTACTTC.

The V and J genes are TRBV11-3 and TRBJ2-1; D is tentatively TRBD1 or TRBD2 (5 bases each). The V and J ends lost 2 bases and 11 bases respectively, with 7 bases between them. CDR3 size: 11 residues. Germline CDR1 is SGHNT and CDR2 is YENEEA. The CDR3 bases are TGTGCCAGCAGCTTACCGGGACAGCAGTTCTTC. Translation gives CASSLPGQQFF.

This clonotype appeared a few times. The V call is TRBV15, the J call TRBJ2-1, with D maybe TRBD2 (6 bases). Germline V gives CDR1 LNHNV, CDR2 YYDKDF (reference sequence). This CDR3 comprises 16 residues. V lost 6 bases to trimming and J lost 2 bases, with 17 bases between them. The CDR3 sequence: CATRLLRDFTYNEQFF. CDR3 coding DNA: TGTGCCACCAGGCTTCTCCGGGACTTCACCTACAATGAGCAGTTCTTC.

The chain links TRBV5-1 to TRBJ2-3; D may be TRBD2 (5 bases). This CDR3 is 16 amino acids long. CDR1 and CDR2 (germline): SGHRS, YFSETQ. V gave up 0 bases and J gave up 0 bases, with 11 bases separating them. The chain's CDR3 is CASSLVLGGSTDTQYF. As DNA, the CDR3 is TGCGCCAGCAGCTTGGTACTCGGCGGGAGCACAGATACGCAGTATTTT.

CDR3 region: CASSPAGTGNTEAFF. The CDR3 DNA sequence: TGTGCCAGCAGCCCCGCCGGGACAGGGAACACTGAAGCTTTCTTT. V gene TRBV28 combines with J gene TRBJ1-1; 8 bases match TRBD1. The CDR3 sequence is 15 residues long. Losses at the gene ends were 6 bases for V and 1 base for J; bases not matched to a gene: 7. Germline lookup yields CDR1 MDHEN and CDR2 SYDVKM.

J is TRBJ1-5 and V is TRBV12-3 or TRBV12-4; D possibly corresponds to TRBD1 (6 bases). The CDR3 extends over 14 amino acids. Trimming cost V 3 bases and J 5 bases, with 11 bases left between them. Written as DNA, the CDR3 is TGTGCCAGCAGTTTGGGCCAGGGGCATCAGCCCCAGCATTTT. Its protein is CASSLGQGHQPQHF.

There are many counts of this clonotype. This chain joins TRBV11-2 and TRBJ1-3; the match to TRBD1 covers 7 bases. From germline, CDR1 is SGHAT and CDR2 FQNNGV. With V trimmed by 6 bases and J by 2 bases, 7 bases remained unmatched. This CDR3 has 15 amino acids. This chain's CDR3 is CASSSGGAPGNTIYF. CDR3 DNA: TGTGCCAGCAGTTCAGGGGGAGCCCCTGGAAACACCATATATTTT.

This clonotype appeared a few times. The DNA for the CDR3 is TGTGCCAGCAGCAAGGGACTAGCGGGAGACCCAGATACGCAGTATTTT. Its translation: CASSKGLAGDPDTQYF. The chain uses TRBV9 and TRBJ2-3; 14 bases map to TRBD2. CDR1 SGDLS and CDR2 YYNGEE come from the germline V gene. This CDR3 contains 16 residues. J lost 4 bases, V lost 4 bases, and 5 bases had no gene match.

The J gene is TRBJ2-1, the V gene TRBV7-9; TRBD1 aligns across 11 bases. The ends lost 1 base at V and 2 bases at J; junction bases unmatched: 1. This CDR3 spans 16 amino acids. CDR1 is SEHNR, CDR2 FQNEAQ, per germline (reference sequence). CDR3 residues: CASSLGGQGAYNEQFF. CDR3 bases: TGTGCCAGCAGCTTAGGGGGACAGGGGGCCTACAATGAGCAGTTCTTC.

This clonotype was counted a few times. The chain joins TRBV7-9 to TRBJ2-7, with 7 bases fitting TRBD1. Germline V gene sequence: CDR1 SEHNR, CDR2 FQNEAQ (reference sequence). Losses at the gene ends were 4 bases for V and 4 bases for J; bases not matched to a gene: 16. This CDR3 has 17 residues. The CDR3 region has the DNA TGTGCCAGCAGCTACAAGACAGGGCCCGGGATGGAGTACGAGCAGTACTTC. Translating gives CASSYKTGPGMEYEQYF.

The CDR3 reads CASSQSASGNTIYF. CDR3 bases: TGTGCCAGCAGTCAAAGTGCTTCTGGAAACACCATATATTTT. V and J are TRBV28 and TRBJ1-3; D not certain. Germline-derived CDR1 and CDR2 are MDHEN and SYDVKM. The CDR3 length is 14 residues. Trimming removed 5 bases from V and 1 base from J, with 9 bases in between.

V and J are TRBV29-1 and TRBJ1-1; 9 bases map to TRBD1. The germline CDR1 and CDR2 sequences are SQVTM and ANQGSEA. Germline trimming cut 4 bases from V and 1 base from J; bases unmatched to any gene: 4. This CDR3 has 14 amino acids. The CDR3, as DNA: TGCAGCGTTGTTGAGACAGGGGGGAACACTGAAGCTTTCTTT. Its translation: CSVVETGGNTEAFF.

In this sample, this clonotype turned up many times. The chain employs TRBV20-1 and TRBJ2-7, with a tentative D call TRBD1 (5 bases). This CDR3 region has 13 residues. Trimming took off 6 bases at V and 0 bases at J, with 12 bases between the two ends. Looked up from germline, CDR1 is DFQATT and CDR2 is SNEGSKA (reference sequence). CDR3 amino acids: CSATGHASYEQYF. The CDR3 DNA reads TGCAGTGCAACCGGACATGCCTCCTACGAGCAGTACTTC.